This T cell receptor beta chain is drawn from a study of T cells in Graves' hyperthyroidism and ophthalmopathy. This clonotype was counted at least ten times. The CDR3 is made up of 15 amino acids. V shed 0 bases, J shed 5 bases, and the junction held 4 bases outside the gene matches. CDR1 and CDR2 (germline): SGHRS, YFSETQ. The investigators amplified TCR beta CDR3 regions from RNA transcripts. Researchers ran a first-round RT-PCR on the TCR CDR3 using the HTBI primer set. TCRdb reprocessed the multiplex PCR reads with MiXCR, giving one entry per CDR3 protein. Of approximately 510,000 distinct CDR3 sequences listed, around 20% are singletons.

The sequence was collected from a man younger than 30 with Graves' hyperthyroidism. The V gene is TRBV5-1, the J gene TRBJ2-2; the match to TRBD2 covers 7 bases. Sequencing was carried out using blood. CDR3 residues: CASSLGLAETGELFF. CDR3 DNA: TGCGCCAGCAGCTTGGGCCTAGCGGAGACCGGGGAGCTGTTTTTT.